One and the same sample provided the 7 T cell receptor beta chains below, sequenced in a study of shared clonotypes between healthy human individuals. Repertoires were generated with immunoSEQ multiplex PCR, while TCRdb's copy carries only in-frame clones and drops some. The data show roughly 600,000 clones, roughly 98% seen once. Only CD45RO-negative cells positively selected for CCR7 counted as naive CD8 cells, so terminally differentiated effector memory CD45RA+ cells were excluded. The sample consisted of naive CD8+ T cells sorted from blood. Source of these receptors: a man in his thirties or forties in good health.

The chain has TRBV11-2 and TRBJ2-2; 8 nucleotides agree with TRBD1. V gave up 3 bases and J gave up 3 bases; unmatched junction bases: 3. The length of the CDR3 is 15 residues. Germline-derived CDR1 and CDR2 are SGHAT and FQNNGV. The CDR3 is CASSFGQGDTGELFF. The CDR3 DNA reads TGTGCCAGCAGCTTCGGACAGGGAGACACCGGGGAGCTGTTTTTT.

The rearrangement uses TRBV7-2 and TRBJ1-2; possible D gene TRBD1, 6 bases. Trimming removed 5 bases from V and 9 bases from J, with 19 bases in between. The germline V gene has CDR1 SGHTA and CDR2 FQGNSA. The CDR3 covers 14 residues. The CDR3 spells CASSLGGDGIRYTF. CDR3 sequence (DNA): TGTGCCAGCAGCCTAGGGGGGGACGGGATACGCTACACCTTC.

The rearrangement uses TRBV7-9 and TRBJ2-3, with TRBD2 matching 10 bases. The V gene's germline CDR1 is SEHNR and CDR2 FQNEAQ (reference sequence). The V gene end was trimmed by 10 bases and the J gene end by 3 bases; junction bases not matched to a gene: 16. This CDR3 comprises 17 residues. In DNA form, the CDR3 reads TGTGCCACGACAAGCGGGAGGGTACTACGTATGACAGATACGCAGTATTTT. Its translation: CATTSGRVLRMTDTQYF.

The chain has TRBV5-6 and TRBJ1-2; 9 bases agree with TRBD1. The CDR3 is made up of 17 amino acids. Trimming at V came to 0 bases and at J to 8 bases, leaving 14 bases not matched to a gene. The germline V gene has CDR1 SGHDT and CDR2 YYEEEE. CDR3: CASSLETGGPSVYGYTF. The CDR3, as DNA: TGTGCCAGCAGCTTGGAAACAGGGGGCCCGTCGGTATACGGCTACACCTTC.

This chain connects TRBV9 to TRBJ2-7, with a tentative D call TRBD1 (6 bases). Trimming shortened V by 4 bases and J by 5 bases, and 13 bases separated the two germline ends. The CDR3 spans 13 residues. Looked up from germline, CDR1 is SGDLS and CDR2 is YYNGEE. The CDR3, as DNA: TGTGCCAGCAGCAAAACAGGGTACAACGAGCAGTACTTC. As protein: CASSKTGYNEQYF.

The genes are TRBV27 and TRBJ1-2; TRBD1 might be the D (5 bases). The germline gives CDR1 MNHEY, CDR2 SMNVEV (reference sequence). V was cut by 2 bases and J by 6 bases, with 16 bases left in between. This CDR3 comprises 15 residues. CDR3 region: CASSLGGTHNNGYTF. For the CDR3, the DNA is TGTGCCAGCAGTTTAGGGGGTACCCACAACAATGGCTACACCTTC.

The rearrangement links TRBV28 to TRBJ2-1, with 15 bases identical to TRBD2. CDR1 MDHEN and CDR2 SYDVKM come from the germline V gene. The CDR3 has 16 amino acids. Trimming took 4 bases from V and 8 from J; bases not matched to a gene: 6. The CDR3 spells CASSSGLAGGPHEQFF. The CDR3 DNA sequence: TGTGCCAGCAGTTCTGGACTAGCGGGAGGGCCCCATGAGCAGTTCTTC.